Each of the 19 T cell receptor beta chains below was sequenced from the same sample in a study of T cells in Graves' hyperthyroidism and ophthalmopathy. There were TCR beta CDR3 regions amplified from RNA transcripts. A first-round RT-PCR of the TCR CDR3 used the HTBI primer set. TCRdb re-analysed the multiplex PCR reads in MiXCR, keeping a single row per CDR3 protein. The sample consists of approximately 420,000 distinct CDR3 sequences, approximately 15% of them appearing once. The sequencing sample was made of blood. The source is a woman aged 18-29 years with Graves' hyperthyroidism.

This clonotype was seen a few times. Just one base apart from a much larger clone, this may be a read error. The conserved closing phenylalanine or tryptophan is absent in this CDR3, likely reflecting a read error. The gene calls are TRBV30 and TRBJ1-1; D is uncertain. The germline V gene encodes CDR1 GTSNPN and CDR2 SVGIG (reference sequence). Trimming took 4 bases from V and 2 from J, leaving 11 bases between them. This CDR3 is 13 amino acids long. CDR3 bases: TGTGCCTGGACCCAAGGATCAAACACTGAAGCTTTCCTT. Translated, it gives CAWTQGSNTEAFL.

This chain joins TRBV28 and TRBJ2-3; possible D gene TRBD2, 6 bases. V gave up 9 bases and J gave up 0 bases, with 16 bases separating them. This CDR3 has 15 residues. The germline V gene encodes CDR1 MDHEN and CDR2 SYDVKM. CDR3 amino acids: CASEDLAVSTDTQYF. Written as DNA, the CDR3 is TGTGCCAGTGAGGACTTAGCGGTTAGCACAGATACGCAGTATTTT.

The rearrangement uses TRBV19 and TRBJ2-5, with TRBD1 identical over 8 bases. In germline, CDR1 is LNHDA, CDR2 SQIVND (reference sequence). J gave up 14 bases and V 3 bases, and 11 bases lay outside the gene matches. This CDR3 region has 13 residues. CDR3 nucleotide sequence: TGTGCCAGTAGTATTTCCCTGGACAGGGATCCCTACTTC. Protein product: CASSISLDRDPYF.

The V and J genes are TRBV29-1 and TRBJ2-7, with D perhaps matching TRBD1 (6 bases). The CDR3 has 12 residues. CDR1 is SQVTM, CDR2 ANQGSEA, per germline. V was shortened by 3 bases and J by 0 bases, with 6 bases between the two germline ends. The CDR3 sequence: CSVETGSYEQYF. The CDR3 nucleotides are TGCAGCGTTGAGACAGGCTCCTACGAGCAGTACTTC.

The chain is built from TRBV10-2 and TRBJ2-1, with 12 bases fitting TRBD2. J was trimmed by 0 bases and V by 3 bases; bases with no gene match: 3. The CDR3 consists of 17 residues. Germline V gene lookup returns CDR1 WSHSY and CDR2 SAAADI. The CDR3: CASSDGTSGHSYNEQFF. The CDR3 nucleotides are TGCGCCAGCAGTGATGGGACTAGCGGGCACTCCTACAATGAGCAGTTCTTC.

The chain is built from TRBV7-8 and TRBJ2-7, with TRBD2 matching 11 bases. In germline, CDR1 is SGHVS, CDR2 FQNEAQ. Trimming at V came to 6 bases and at J to 4 bases, leaving 17 bases not matched to a gene. CDR3 size: 18 residues. The CDR3 loop reads CASSPPGLADVEWYEQYF. CDR3 sequence (DNA): TGTGCCAGCAGTCCGCCGGGACTAGCGGACGTGGAGTGGTACGAGCAGTACTTC.

This clonotype appeared many times. The chain recombines TRBV4-1 with TRBJ2-5; D is perhaps TRBD2 (5 bases). CDR3 length equals 14 residues. Between the trimmed V and J ends, which lost 0 bases and 3 bases, there was a span of 8 bases. CDR1 MGHRA and CDR2 YSYEKL come from the germline V gene. The CDR3 protein is CASSQEGLEETQYF. The DNA for the CDR3 is TGCGCCAGCAGCCAAGAAGGACTGGAAGAGACCCAGTACTTC.

J is TRBJ1-5 and V is TRBV7-2; 8 bases are a match to TRBD1. CDR1 is SGHTA, CDR2 FQGNSA, per germline. The CDR3 runs to 12 residues. V shed 6 bases, J shed 7 bases, and the junction held 2 bases outside the gene matches. CDR3 DNA sequence: TGTGCCAGCAGTAGACAGGGGCAGCCCCAGCATTTT. As protein: CASSRQGQPQHF.

This clonotype was detected a few times. V and J are TRBV20-1 and TRBJ2-4; no definite D call. V was pared by 4 bases and J by 2 bases, with 18 bases between. This CDR3 comprises 16 residues. Per the germline V gene, CDR1 is DFQATT and CDR2 is SNEGSKA (reference sequence). Here the CDR3 reads CSATQSLLGTKNIQYF. In nucleotides, the CDR3 is TGCAGTGCTACCCAATCCCTGTTGGGGACCAAAAACATTCAGTACTTC.

This clonotype was detected many times. V and J are TRBV9 and TRBJ2-7; a possible D gene is TRBD2 (5 bases). The CDR3 extends over 14 amino acids. The germline CDR1 and CDR2 sequences are SGDLS and YYNGEE. V lost 0 bases to trimming and J lost 6 bases, with 13 bases between them. The CDR3 protein is CASSVGPRVGEQYF. CDR3 DNA sequence: TGTGCCAGCAGCGTAGGACCGCGGGTAGGCGAGCAGTACTTC.

The chain has TRBV7-9 and TRBJ1-5; the D is unclear. CDR3 length equals 17 residues. CDR1 and CDR2 from the germline V gene are SEHNR and FQNEAQ (reference sequence). Trimming left V 5 bases short and J 7 bases short, with 24 bases between. DNA of the CDR3: TGTGCCAGCAGCCCCTCCGCAAATGGGGTTCGACGACAGCCCCAGCATTTT. Translating it yields CASSPSANGVRRQPQHF.

This clonotype was observed at least ten times. The chain recombines TRBV2 with TRBJ2-2; D is ambiguous. Germline CDR1 is SNHLY and CDR2 is FYNNEI. The V gene lost 2 bases and the J gene lost 0 bases, with 10 bases spanning the gap. This CDR3 has 16 residues. In DNA, the CDR3 is TGTGCCAGCAGTGAAATTGAGGTTTCGAACACCGGGGAGCTGTTTTTT. This gives the protein CASSEIEVSNTGELFF. Drawing the rest from reference TRBV2 and TRBJ2-2, the complete variable domain is EPEVTQTPSHQVTQMGQEVILRCVPISNHLYFYWYRQILGQKVEFLVSFYNNEISEKSEIFDDQFSVERPDGSNFTLKIRSTKLEDSAMYFCASSEIEVSNTGELFFGEGSRLTVL.

The rearrangement joins TRBV5-1 to TRBJ2-5; maybe TRBD2 (6 bases). Between the trimmed V and J ends, which lost 1 base and 2 bases, there was a span of 12 bases. CDR1 and CDR2 (germline): SGHRS, YFSETQ. This CDR3 contains 15 residues. DNA for the CDR3: TGCGCCAGCAGCTTGTATCCGGGACTTCAAGAGACCCAGTACTTC. Its protein is CASSLYPGLQETQYF.

The chain combines TRBV7-6 with TRBJ1-3; TRBD1 aligns across 7 bases. From germline, CDR1 is SGHVS and CDR2 FNYEAQ. The CDR3 consists of 16 residues. Losses at the gene ends were 0 bases for V and 0 bases for J; bases not matched to a gene: 2. CDR3 residues: CASSLADRRSGNTIYF. The CDR3, as DNA: TGTGCCAGCAGCTTAGCGGACAGGCGCTCTGGAAACACCATATATTTT.

This clonotype was detected many times. The chain links TRBV6-4 to TRBJ2-1; D ambiguous. CDR1 is MRHNA and CDR2 is SNTAGT in the germline V gene. V lost 0 bases and J lost 6, with 6 bases in between. The CDR3 spans 13 residues. The CDR3 DNA is TGTGCCAGCAGTGACTCTTCGAGCAATGAGCAGTTCTTC. This codes for CASSDSSSNEQFF.

This clonotype was counted ten times or more. The CDR3 loop is CSAAGLAGVNEQFF. CDR3 nucleotide sequence: TGCAGTGCTGCAGGACTAGCGGGAGTCAATGAGCAGTTCTTC. The genes are TRBV20-1 and TRBJ2-1, with 13 bases lining up with TRBD2. Germline V gene sequence: CDR1 DFQATT, CDR2 SNEGSKA (reference sequence). The V gene end was trimmed by 5 bases and the J gene end by 6 bases; junction bases not matched to a gene: 4. The CDR3 extends over 14 amino acids.

This clonotype occurred many times. For the CDR3, the DNA is TGCGCCAGCAGCTTGGAACTAGCCTTGGCAGCTGAGCAGTTCTTC. Protein product: CASSLELALAAEQFF. The rearrangement joins TRBV5-1 to TRBJ2-1, with D maybe TRBD2 (6 bases). Germline lookup yields CDR1 SGHRS and CDR2 YFSETQ. CDR3 length: 15 amino acids. V lost 0 bases and J 9 bases, leaving 16 bases between the germline ends.

The chain is built from TRBV6-2 or TRBV6-3 and TRBJ2-5; 9 nucleotides line up with TRBD2. Trimming at V came to 6 bases and at J to 12 bases, leaving 11 bases not matched to a gene. CDR1 MNHEY and CDR2 SVGEGT come from the germline V gene. The CDR3 totals 13 residues. The chain's CDR3 is CASRALAGRGEYF. The CDR3 coding sequence is TGTGCCAGCAGGGCCCTAGCGGGACGCGGGGAGTACTTC.

Remarks on this clonotype: Here the CDR3 omits its conserved ending phenylalanine or tryptophan, so a read error is the likely source. The chain links TRBV7-3 to TRBJ1-1, with TRBD1 identical over 8 bases. V trimming: 2 bases; J trimming: 4 bases; junction bases outside the gene matches: 3. This CDR3 has 14 amino acids. The germline gives CDR1 SGHTA, CDR2 FQGTGA. CDR3 sequence: CASSLQGASTEAFL. CDR3 sequence (DNA): TGTGCCAGCAGCTTACAGGGGGCGAGCACTGAAGCTTTCCTT.